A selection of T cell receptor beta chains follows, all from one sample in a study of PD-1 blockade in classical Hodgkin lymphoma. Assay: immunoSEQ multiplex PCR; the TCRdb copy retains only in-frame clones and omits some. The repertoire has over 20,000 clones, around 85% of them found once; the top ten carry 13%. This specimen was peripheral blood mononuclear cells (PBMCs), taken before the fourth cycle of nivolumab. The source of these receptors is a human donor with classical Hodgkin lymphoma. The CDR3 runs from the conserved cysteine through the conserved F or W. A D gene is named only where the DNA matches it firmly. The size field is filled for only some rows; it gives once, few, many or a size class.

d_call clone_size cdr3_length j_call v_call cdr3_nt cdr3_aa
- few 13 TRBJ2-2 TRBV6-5 TGTGCCAGCAGTGTCCCAGGAGCCGGGGAGCTGTTTTTT CASSVPGAGELFF
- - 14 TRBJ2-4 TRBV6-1 TGTGCCAGCAGTGAGCCTGTAGCCAAAAACATTCAGTACTTC CASSEPVAKNIQYF
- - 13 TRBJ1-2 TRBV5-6 TGTGCCAGCAGCTTCCCCGGGAACTATGGCTACACCTTC CASSFPGNYGYTF
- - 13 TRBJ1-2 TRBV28 TGTGCCAGCACCGTTAGGGGGTTGGATGGCTACACCTTC CASTVRGLDGYTF
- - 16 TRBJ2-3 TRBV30 TGTGCCTGGAGCCTAAAGGTAGCTCCTAGCACAGATACGCAGTATTTT CAWSLKVAPSTDTQYF
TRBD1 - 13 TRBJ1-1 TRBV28 TGTGCCAGCTACGGGACAGAGGGATCTGAAGCTTTCTTT CASYGTEGSEAFF
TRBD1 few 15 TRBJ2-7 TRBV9 TGTGCCAGCAGCCCCCGGACAGGGGACTCCTACGAGCAGTACTTC CASSPRTGDSYEQYF
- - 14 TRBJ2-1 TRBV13 TGTGCCACTAAAATAGCGGAACAAATCAATGAGCAGTTCTTC CATKIAEQINEQFF
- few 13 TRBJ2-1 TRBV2 TGTGCCAGCAGTGAGATCAGGGACAATGAGCAGTTCTTC CASSEIRDNEQFF
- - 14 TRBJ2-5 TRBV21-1 TGTGCCAGCAGCAGGCCTTTAGGACCGGAGACCCAGTACTTC CASSRPLGPETQYF
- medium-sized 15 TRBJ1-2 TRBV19 TGTGCCAGTAGTATATCCGGGACAAACCTCTATGGCTACACCTTC CASSISGTNLYGYTF
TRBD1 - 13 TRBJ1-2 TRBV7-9 TGTGCCAGCAGCTTAGTTCAGGGGGGTGGCTACACCTTC CASSLVQGGGYTF
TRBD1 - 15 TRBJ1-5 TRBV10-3 TGTGCCATCGGCACCGGGACAGGGGGCAATCAGCCCCAGCATTTT CAIGTGTGGNQPQHF